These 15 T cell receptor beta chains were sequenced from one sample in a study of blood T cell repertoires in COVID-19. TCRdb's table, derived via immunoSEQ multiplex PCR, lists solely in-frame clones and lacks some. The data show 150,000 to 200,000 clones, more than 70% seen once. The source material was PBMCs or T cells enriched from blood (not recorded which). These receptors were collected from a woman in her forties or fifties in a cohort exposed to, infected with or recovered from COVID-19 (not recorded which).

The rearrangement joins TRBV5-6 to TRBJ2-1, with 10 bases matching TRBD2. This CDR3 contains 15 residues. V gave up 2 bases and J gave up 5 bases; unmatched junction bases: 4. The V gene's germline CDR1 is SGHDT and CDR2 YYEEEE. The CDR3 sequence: CASSLLAGLNNEQFF. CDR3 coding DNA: TGTGCCAGCAGCTTACTAGCGGGACTAAACAATGAGCAGTTCTTC. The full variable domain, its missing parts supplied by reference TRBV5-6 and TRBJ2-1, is DAGVTQSPTHLIKTRGQQVTLRCSPKSGHDTVSWYQQALGQGPQFIFQYYEEEERQRGNFPDRFSGHQFPNYSSELNVNALLLGDSALYLCASSLLAGLNNEQFFGPGTRLTVL.

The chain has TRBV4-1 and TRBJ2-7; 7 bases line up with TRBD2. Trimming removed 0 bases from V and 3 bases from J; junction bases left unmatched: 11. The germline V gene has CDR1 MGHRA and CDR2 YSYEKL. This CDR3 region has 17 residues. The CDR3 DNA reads TGCGCCAGCAGCCAAGATCCCCCGAGGGACTATCTCTACGAGCAGTACTTC. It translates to CASSQDPPRDYLYEQYF.

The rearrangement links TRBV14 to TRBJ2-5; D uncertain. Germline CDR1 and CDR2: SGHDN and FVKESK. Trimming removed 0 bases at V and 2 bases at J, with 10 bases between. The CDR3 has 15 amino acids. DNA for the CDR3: TGTGCCAGCAGCCAAGATGGAAAGACACAAGAGACCCAGTACTTC. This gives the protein CASSQDGKTQETQYF.

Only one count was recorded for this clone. The CDR3 protein is CASQLSGGYTF. DNA of the CDR3: TGTGCCAGCCAACTGTCGGGGGGCTACACCTTC. The rearrangement joins TRBV19 to TRBJ1-2; unclear D gene. CDR1 is LNHDA and CDR2 is SQIVND in the germline V gene (reference sequence). This CDR3 region has 11 residues. Trimming shortened V by 9 bases and J by 8 bases, and 13 bases separated the two germline ends. Variable domain in full (rest from reference TRBV19 and TRBJ1-2): DGGITQSPKYLFRKEGQNVTLSCEQNLNHDAMYWYRQDPGQGLRLIYYSQIVNDFQKGDIAEGYSVSREKKESFPLTVTSAQKNPTAFYLCASQLSGGYTFGSGTRLTVV.

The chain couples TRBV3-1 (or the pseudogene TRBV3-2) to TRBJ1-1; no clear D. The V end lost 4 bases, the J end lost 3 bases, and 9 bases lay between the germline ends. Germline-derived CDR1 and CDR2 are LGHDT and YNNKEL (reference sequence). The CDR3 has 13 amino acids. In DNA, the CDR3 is TGTGCCAGCAGCCTATTAAGAGACACTGAAGCTTTCTTT. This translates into CASSLLRDTEAFF.

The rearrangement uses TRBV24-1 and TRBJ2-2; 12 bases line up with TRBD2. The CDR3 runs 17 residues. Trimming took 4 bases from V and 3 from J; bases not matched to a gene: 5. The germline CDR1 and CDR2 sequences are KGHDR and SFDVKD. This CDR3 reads CATSEPTSGGYTGELFF. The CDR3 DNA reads TGTGCCACCAGTGAACCAACTAGCGGGGGGTACACCGGGGAGCTGTTTTTT.

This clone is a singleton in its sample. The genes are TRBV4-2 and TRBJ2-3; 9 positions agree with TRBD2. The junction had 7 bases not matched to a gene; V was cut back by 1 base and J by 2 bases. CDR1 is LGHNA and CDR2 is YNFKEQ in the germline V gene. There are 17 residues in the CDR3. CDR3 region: CASSQGGAGGITDTQYF. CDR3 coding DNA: TGTGCCAGCAGCCAAGGAGGAGCGGGGGGCATCACAGATACGCAGTATTTT.

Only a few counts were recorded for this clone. The CDR3 loop is CASSPAGFGDYGYTF. CDR3 DNA: TGTGCCAGCTCACCTGCGGGGTTCGGAGACTATGGCTACACCTTC. The chain couples TRBV18 to TRBJ1-2; unclear D gene. Trimming removed 3 bases at V and 3 bases at J, with 14 bases between. Germline V gene sequence: CDR1 KGHSH, CDR2 LQKENI. This CDR3 comprises 15 residues.

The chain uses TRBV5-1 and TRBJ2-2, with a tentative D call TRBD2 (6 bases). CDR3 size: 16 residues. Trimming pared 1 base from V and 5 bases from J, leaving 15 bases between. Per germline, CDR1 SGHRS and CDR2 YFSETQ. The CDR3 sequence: CASSLIVGRGTGELFF. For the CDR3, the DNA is TGCGCCAGCAGCTTGATTGTCGGGAGAGGGACCGGGGAGCTGTTTTTT.

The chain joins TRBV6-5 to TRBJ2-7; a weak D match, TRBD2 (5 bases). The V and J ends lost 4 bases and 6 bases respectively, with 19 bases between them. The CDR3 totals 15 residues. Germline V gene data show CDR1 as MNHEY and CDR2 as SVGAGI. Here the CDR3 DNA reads TGTGCCAGCAGTTCCAGACACCGGGGTATAGGCGAGCAGTACTTC. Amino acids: CASSSRHRGIGEQYF.

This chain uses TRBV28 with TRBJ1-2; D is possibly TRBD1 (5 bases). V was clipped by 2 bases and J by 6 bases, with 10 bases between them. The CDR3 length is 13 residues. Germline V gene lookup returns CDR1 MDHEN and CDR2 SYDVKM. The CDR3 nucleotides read TGTGCCAGCAGTTTAGCTGGGGGGGATGGCTACACCTTC. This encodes CASSLAGGDGYTF.

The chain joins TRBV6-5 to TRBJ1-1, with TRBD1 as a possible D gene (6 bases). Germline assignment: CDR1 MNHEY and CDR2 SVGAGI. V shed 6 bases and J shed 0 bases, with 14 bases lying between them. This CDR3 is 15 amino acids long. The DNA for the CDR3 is TGTGCCAGCAGAAAACAGGGAGTTATGAACACTGAAGCTTTCTTT. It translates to CASRKQGVMNTEAFF.

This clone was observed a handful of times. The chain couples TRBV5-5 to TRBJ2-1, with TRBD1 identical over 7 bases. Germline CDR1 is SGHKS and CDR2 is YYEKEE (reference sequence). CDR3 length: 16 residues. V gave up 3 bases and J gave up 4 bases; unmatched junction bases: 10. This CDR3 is CASSYVTGTAYNEQFF. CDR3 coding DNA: TGTGCCAGCAGCTACGTCACCGGGACAGCATACAATGAGCAGTTCTTC.

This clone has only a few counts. The CDR3 reads CASSISRLEKLFF. CDR3 coding DNA: TGTGCCAGTAGTATTAGCCGTCTTGAAAAACTGTTTTTT. The V gene is TRBV19, the J gene TRBJ1-4; D call uncertain. The germline V gene has CDR1 LNHDA and CDR2 SQIVND (reference sequence). The length of the CDR3 is 13 residues. V was pared by 3 bases and J by 7 bases, with 9 bases between.

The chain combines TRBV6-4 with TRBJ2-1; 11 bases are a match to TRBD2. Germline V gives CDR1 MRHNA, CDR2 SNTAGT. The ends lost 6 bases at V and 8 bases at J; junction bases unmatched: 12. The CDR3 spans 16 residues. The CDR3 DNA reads TGTGCCAGCAGGGGGTCGGATAGCGGGAGGGCTGATGAGCAGTTCTTC. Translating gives CASRGSDSGRADEQFF.